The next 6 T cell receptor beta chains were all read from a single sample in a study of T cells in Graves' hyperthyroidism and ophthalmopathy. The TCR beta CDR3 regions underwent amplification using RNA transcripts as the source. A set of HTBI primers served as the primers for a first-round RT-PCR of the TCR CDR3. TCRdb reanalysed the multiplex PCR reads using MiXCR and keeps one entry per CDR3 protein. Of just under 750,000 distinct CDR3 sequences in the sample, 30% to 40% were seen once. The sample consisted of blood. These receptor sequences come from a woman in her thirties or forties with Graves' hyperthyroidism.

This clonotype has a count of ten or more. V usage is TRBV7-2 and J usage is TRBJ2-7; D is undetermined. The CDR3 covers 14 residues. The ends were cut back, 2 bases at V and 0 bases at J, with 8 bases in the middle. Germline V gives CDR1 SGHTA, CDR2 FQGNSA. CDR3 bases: TGTGCCAGCAGCTTATCACGAGACTCCTACGAGCAGTACTTC. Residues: CASSLSRDSYEQYF.

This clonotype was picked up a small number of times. The CDR3 coding sequence is TGTGCCAGCAGTTGGACAGGGGGGATCACTGAAGCTTTCTTT. As protein: CASSWTGGITEAFF. The chain combines TRBV7-9 with TRBJ1-1; 10 bases agree with TRBD1. The CDR3 is 14 amino acids. The V gene end was trimmed by 6 bases and the J gene end by 4 bases; junction bases not matched to a gene: 5. The V gene's germline CDR1 is SEHNR and CDR2 FQNEAQ (reference sequence).

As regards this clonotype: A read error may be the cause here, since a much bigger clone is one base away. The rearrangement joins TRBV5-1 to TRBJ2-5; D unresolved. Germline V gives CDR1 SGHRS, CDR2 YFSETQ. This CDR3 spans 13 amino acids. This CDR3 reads CVSRSEYQETQYF. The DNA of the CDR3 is TGTGTCAGCAGATCCGAGTACCAAGAGACCCAGTACTTC.

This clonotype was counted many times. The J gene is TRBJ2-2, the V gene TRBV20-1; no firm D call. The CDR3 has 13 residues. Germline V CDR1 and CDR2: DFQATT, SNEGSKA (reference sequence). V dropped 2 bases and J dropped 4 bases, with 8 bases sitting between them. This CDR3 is CSARRPPTGELFF. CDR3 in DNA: TGCAGTGCTAGACGTCCGCCCACCGGGGAGCTGTTTTTT.

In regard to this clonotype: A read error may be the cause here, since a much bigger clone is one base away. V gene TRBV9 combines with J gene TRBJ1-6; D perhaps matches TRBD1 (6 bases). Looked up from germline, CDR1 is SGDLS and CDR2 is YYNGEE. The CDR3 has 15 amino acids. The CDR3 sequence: CANSVESQGLSPLHF. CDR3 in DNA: TGTGCCAACAGCGTAGAGTCACAGGGACTTTCACCCCTCCACTTT.

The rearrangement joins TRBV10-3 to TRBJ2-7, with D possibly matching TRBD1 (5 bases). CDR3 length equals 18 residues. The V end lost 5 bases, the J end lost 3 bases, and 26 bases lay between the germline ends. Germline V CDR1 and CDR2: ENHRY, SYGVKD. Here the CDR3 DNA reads TGTGCCATCAGTCTTTCAAAGGGGATGGGGTCTGATTACTACGAGCAGTACTTC. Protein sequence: CAISLSKGMGSDYYEQYF.